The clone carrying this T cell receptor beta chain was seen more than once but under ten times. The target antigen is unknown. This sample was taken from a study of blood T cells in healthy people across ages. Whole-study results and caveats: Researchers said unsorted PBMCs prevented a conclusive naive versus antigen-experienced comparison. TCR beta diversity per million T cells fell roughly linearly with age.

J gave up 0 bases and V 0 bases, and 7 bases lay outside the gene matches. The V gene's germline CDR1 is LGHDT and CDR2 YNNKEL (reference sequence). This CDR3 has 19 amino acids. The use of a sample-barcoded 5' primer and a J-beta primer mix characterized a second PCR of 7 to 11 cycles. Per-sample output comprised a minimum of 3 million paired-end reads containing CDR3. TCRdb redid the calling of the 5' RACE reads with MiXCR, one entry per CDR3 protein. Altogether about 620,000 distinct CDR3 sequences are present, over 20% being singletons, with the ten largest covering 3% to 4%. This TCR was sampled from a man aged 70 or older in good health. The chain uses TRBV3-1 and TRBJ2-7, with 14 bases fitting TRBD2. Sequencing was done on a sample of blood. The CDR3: CASSQEREGLAGASYEQYF. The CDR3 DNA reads TGTGCCAGCAGCCAAGAAAGGGAGGGACTAGCGGGGGCCTCCTACGAGCAGTACTTC.